This T cell receptor beta chain is drawn from a study of T cell responses to AZD1222 COVID-19 vaccine. Study results and limitations: With two AZD1222 doses given, Spike-specific TCR breadth and depth both rose.

A word on this clone: Its antigen is unidentified.

The CDR3 contains 12 residues. V was pared by 6 bases and J by 7 bases, with 10 bases between. Repertoires were generated with immunoSEQ multiplex PCR, while TCRdb's copy carries only in-frame clones and drops some. Of 90,000 to 95,000 clones listed, roughly 88% are singletons. This sequence originates from an adult in good health. The rearrangement joins TRBV12-3 or TRBV12-4 to TRBJ1-5; the D is unclear. The sample was peripheral blood, taken on day 0 of AZD1222 vaccination. CDR3 amino acids: CASSLLRQPQHF. Written as DNA, the CDR3 is TGTGCCAGCAGCCTCCTTCGCCAGCCCCAGCATTTT.